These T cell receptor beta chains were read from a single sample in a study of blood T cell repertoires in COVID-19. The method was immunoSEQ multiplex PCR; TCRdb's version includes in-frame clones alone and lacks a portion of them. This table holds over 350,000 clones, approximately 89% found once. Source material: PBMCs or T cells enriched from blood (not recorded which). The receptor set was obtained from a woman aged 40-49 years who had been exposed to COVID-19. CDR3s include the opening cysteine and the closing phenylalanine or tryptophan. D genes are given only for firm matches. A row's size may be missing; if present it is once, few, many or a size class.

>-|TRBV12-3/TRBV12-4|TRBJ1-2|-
CASSPSSGYTF
TGTGCCAGCAGCCCATCCAGTGGCTACACCTTC
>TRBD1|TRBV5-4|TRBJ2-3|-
CASSSTGAEQYF
TGTGCCAGCAGCTCTACAGGGGCGGAGCAGTATTTT
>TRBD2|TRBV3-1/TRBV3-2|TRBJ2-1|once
CASSRGTREQFF
TGTGCCAGCAGCCGAGGGACTAGAGAGCAGTTCTTC
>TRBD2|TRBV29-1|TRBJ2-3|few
CSAGGAFEDTQYF
TGCAGCGCGGGAGGGGCTTTTGAAGATACGCAGTATTTT
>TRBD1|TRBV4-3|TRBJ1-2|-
CASSQDRQGHNYGYTF
TGCGCCAGCAGCCAAGATCGACAGGGCCATAACTATGGCTACACCTTC
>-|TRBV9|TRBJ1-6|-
CASSAKKTGNNSPLHF
TGTGCCAGCAGCGCCAAAAAAACAGGGAATAATTCACCCCTCCACTTT
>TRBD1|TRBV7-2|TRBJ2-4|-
CASSLGTGDIQYF
TGTGCCAGCAGCTTAGGGACAGGCGACATTCAGTACTTC
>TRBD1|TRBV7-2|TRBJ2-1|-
CASSLRRTGGYEQFF
TGTGCCAGCAGCTTACGTAGAACAGGGGGGTATGAGCAGTTCTTC
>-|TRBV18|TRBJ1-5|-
CASSPGPPRPQHF
TGTGCCAGCTCACCAGGGCCTCCCCGTCCCCAGCATTTT
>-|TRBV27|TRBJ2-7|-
CASSLNNEQYF
TGTGCCAGCAGTTTGAACAACGAGCAGTACTTC
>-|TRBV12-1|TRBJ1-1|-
CASSFGLWAFF
TGTGCCAGCAGCTTTGGGCTGTGGGCTTTCTTT
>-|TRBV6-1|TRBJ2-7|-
CASSESVLSYEQYF
TGTGCCAGCAGTGAATCCGTTCTCTCCTACGAGCAGTACTTC
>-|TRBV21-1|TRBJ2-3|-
CASSKVNIGLGDTDTQYF
TGTGCCAGCAGCAAAGTTAACATCGGACTAGGGGACACAGATACGCAGTATTTT
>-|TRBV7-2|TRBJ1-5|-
CASSLYTGQQNQPQHF
TGTGCCAGCAGCTTATACACGGGACAACAAAATCAGCCCCAGCATTTT
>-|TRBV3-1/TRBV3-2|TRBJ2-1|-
CASSLPTGVGYNEQFF
TGTGCCAGCAGCCTACCAACAGGTGTTGGCTACAATGAGCAGTTCTTC
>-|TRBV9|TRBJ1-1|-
CASSVAIGANTEAFF
TGTGCCAGCAGCGTAGCGATAGGGGCGAACACTGAAGCTTTCTTT
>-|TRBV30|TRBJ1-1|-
CAWSVDRKRTEAFF
TGTGCCTGGAGTGTAGACAGGAAGAGGACTGAAGCTTTCTTT
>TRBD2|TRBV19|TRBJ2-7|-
CATNIGGNEQYF
TGTGCCACCAACATCGGGGGGAACGAGCAGTACTTC
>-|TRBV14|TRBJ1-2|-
CASSQGVPGGARNYGYTF
TGTGCCAGCAGCCAAGGGGTCCCGGGGGGGGCGCGCAACTATGGCTACACCTTC
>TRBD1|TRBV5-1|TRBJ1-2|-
CASSLGQGSVYGYTF
TGCGCCAGCAGCTTGGGACAGGGGAGCGTCTATGGCTACACCTTC
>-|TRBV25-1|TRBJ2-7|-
CASSRGGDEQYF
TGTGCCAGCAGCCGAGGGGGAGACGAGCAGTACTTC
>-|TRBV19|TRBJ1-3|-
CASSKGQGPSGNTIYF
TGTGCCAGTAGTAAGGGACAAGGACCGTCTGGAAACACCATATATTTT
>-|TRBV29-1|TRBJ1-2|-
CSGGSSYGYTF
TGCAGCGGTGGCAGTTCCTATGGCTACACCTTC
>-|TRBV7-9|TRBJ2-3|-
CASSYGHTDTQYF
TGTGCCAGCAGCTACGGACACACAGATACGCAGTATTTT
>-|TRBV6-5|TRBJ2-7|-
CASSRQPSYEQYF
TGTGCCAGCAGTCGACAGCCCTCCTACGAGCAGTACTTC
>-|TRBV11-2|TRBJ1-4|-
CASSFGQTTNEKLFF
TGTGCCAGCAGCTTTGGGCAAACAACTAATGAAAAACTGTTTTTT
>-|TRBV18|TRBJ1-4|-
CASSLDSYNEKLFF
TGTGCCAGCTCACTTGACAGTTATAATGAAAAACTGTTTTTT
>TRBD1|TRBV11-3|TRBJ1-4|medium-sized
CASSFRAGGKLFF
TGTGCCAGCAGCTTCCGGGCAGGGGGAAAACTGTTTTTT
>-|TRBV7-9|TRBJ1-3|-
CASSPVSGNTIYF
TGTGCCAGCAGCCCAGTATCTGGAAACACCATATATTTT
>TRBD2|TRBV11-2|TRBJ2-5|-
CASSLPSGGETQYF
TGTGCCAGCAGCTTACCCAGCGGGGGAGAGACCCAGTACTTC
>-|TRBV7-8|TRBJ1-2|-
CASSLIDRNYGYTF
TGTGCCAGCAGCTTAATTGACAGAAACTATGGCTACACCTTC
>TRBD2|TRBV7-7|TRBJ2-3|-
CASSRGTSGTDTQYF
TGTGCTAGCAGCCGCGGGACTAGCGGGACAGATACGCAGTATTTT
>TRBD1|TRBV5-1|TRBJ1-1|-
CASSLSTGVTFF
TGCGCCAGCAGTTTGTCTACAGGGGTAACTTTCTTT
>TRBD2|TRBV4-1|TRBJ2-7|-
CASSQDLSGIPSYEQYF
TGCGCCAGCAGCCAAGATTTGAGCGGGATCCCCTCCTACGAGCAGTACTTC
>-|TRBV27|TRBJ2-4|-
CASSPWGERVAGNIQYF
TGTGCCAGCAGCCCTTGGGGCGAGCGGGTCGCTGGAAACATTCAGTACTTC
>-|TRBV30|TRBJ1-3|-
CAWSRTGNSGNTIYF
TGTGCCTGGAGTCGCACAGGGAACTCTGGAAACACCATATATTTT
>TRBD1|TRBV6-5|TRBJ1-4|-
CASSYRGGTGEKLFF
TGTGCCAGCAGTTACCGAGGAGGGACAGGGGAAAAACTGTTTTTT
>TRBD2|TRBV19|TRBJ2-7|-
CASSRLALGEQYF
TGTGCCAGTAGTCGACTAGCTCTTGGCGAGCAGTACTTC
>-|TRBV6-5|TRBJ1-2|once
CASRGLGQQGKGYTF
TGTGCCAGCAGGGGACTAGGACAGCAGGGCAAAGGCTACACCTTC
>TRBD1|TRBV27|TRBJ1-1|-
CASSLYRGAEAFF
TGTGCCAGCAGTCTGTACAGGGGGGCTGAAGCTTTCTTT